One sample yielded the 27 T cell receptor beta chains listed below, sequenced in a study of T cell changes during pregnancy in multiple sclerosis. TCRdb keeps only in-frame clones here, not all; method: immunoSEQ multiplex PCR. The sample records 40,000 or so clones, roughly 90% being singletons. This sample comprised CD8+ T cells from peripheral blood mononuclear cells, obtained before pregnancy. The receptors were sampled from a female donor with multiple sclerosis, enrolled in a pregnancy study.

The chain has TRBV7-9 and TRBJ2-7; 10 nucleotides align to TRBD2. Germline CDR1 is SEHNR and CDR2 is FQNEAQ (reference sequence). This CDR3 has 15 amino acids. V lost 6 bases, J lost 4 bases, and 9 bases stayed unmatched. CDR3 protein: CASSSGLADLYEQYF. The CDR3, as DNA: TGTGCCAGCAGTTCAGGACTAGCGGATTTATACGAGCAGTACTTC.

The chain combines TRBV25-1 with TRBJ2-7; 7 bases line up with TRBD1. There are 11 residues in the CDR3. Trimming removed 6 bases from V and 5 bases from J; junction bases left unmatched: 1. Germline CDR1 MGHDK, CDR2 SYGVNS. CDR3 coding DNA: TGTGCCAGCAGAACAGGGGACGAGCAGTACTTC. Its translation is CASRTGDEQYF.

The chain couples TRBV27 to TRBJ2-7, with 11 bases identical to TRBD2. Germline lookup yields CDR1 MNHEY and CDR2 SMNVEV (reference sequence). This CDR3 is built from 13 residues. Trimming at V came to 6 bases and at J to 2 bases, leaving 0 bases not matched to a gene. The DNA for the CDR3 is TGTGCCAGCAGACTAGCGGGAGCCTACGAGCAGTACTTC. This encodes CASRLAGAYEQYF.

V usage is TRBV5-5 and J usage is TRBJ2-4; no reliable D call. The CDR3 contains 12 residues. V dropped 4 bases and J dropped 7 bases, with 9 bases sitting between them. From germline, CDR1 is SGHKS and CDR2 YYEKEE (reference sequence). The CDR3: CASSPSGNIQYF. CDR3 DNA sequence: TGTGCCAGCAGCCCGTCCGGGAACATTCAGTACTTC.

The CDR3 here is CASSESGAGLNGYTF. In nucleotides, the CDR3 is TGTGCCAGCAGTGAATCAGGGGCCGGACTCAATGGCTACACCTTC. The chain is built from TRBV27 and TRBJ1-2, with D perhaps TRBD1 (6 bases). CDR1 and CDR2 from the germline V gene are MNHEY and SMNVEV (reference sequence). The germline V and J ends were trimmed by 5 bases and 6 bases, with 19 bases remaining between them. The length of the CDR3 is 15 residues.

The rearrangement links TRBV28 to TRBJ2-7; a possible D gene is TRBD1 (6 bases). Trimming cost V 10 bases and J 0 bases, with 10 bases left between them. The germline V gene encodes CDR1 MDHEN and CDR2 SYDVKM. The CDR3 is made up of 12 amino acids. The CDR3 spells CATGADSYEQYF. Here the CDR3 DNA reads TGTGCCACAGGGGCCGACTCCTACGAGCAGTACTTC.

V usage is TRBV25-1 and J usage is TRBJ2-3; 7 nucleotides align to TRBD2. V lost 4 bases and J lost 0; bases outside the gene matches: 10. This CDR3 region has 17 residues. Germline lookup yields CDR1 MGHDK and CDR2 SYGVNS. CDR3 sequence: CASSGPSGATSTDTQYF. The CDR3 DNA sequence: TGTGCCAGCAGTGGTCCGAGCGGGGCAACTAGCACAGATACGCAGTATTTT.

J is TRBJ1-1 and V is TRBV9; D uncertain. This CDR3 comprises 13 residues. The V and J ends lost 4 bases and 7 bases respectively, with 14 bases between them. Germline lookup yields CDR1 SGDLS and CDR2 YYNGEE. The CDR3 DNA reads TGTGCCAGCAGCCAGCCTAGTAGAGTTGAAGCTTTCTTT. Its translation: CASSQPSRVEAFF.

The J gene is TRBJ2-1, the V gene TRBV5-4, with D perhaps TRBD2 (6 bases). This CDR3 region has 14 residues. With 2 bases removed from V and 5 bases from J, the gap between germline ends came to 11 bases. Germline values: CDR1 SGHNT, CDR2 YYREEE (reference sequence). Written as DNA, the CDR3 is TGTGCCAGCAGCTTAGGGCGGGGAGACAATGAGCAGTTCTTC. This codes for CASSLGRGDNEQFF.

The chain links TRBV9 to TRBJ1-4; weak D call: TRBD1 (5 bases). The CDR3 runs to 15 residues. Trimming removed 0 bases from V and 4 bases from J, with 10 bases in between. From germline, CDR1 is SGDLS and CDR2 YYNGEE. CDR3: CASSVGEGINEKLFF. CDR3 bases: TGTGCCAGCAGCGTAGGGGAGGGGATTAATGAAAAACTGTTTTTT.

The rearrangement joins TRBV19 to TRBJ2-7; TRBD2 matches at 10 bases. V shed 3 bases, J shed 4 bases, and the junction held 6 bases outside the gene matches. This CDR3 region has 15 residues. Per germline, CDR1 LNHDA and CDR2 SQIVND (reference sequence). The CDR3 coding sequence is TGTGCCAGTAGTATCGGGACTAGCGTTTTATACGAGCAGTACTTC. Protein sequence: CASSIGTSVLYEQYF. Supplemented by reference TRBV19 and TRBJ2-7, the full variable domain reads DGGITQSPKYLFRKEGQNVTLSCEQNLNHDAMYWYRQDPGQGLRLIYYSQIVNDFQKGDIAEGYSVSREKKESFPLTVTSAQKNPTAFYLCASSIGTSVLYEQYFGPGTRLTVT.

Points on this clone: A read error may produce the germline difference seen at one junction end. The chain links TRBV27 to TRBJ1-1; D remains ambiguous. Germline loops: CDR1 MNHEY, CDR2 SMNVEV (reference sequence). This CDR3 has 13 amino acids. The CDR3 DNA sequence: TGTGCCGGCAGCTTCACACTGAACACTGAAGCTTTCTTT. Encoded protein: CAGSFTLNTEAFF.

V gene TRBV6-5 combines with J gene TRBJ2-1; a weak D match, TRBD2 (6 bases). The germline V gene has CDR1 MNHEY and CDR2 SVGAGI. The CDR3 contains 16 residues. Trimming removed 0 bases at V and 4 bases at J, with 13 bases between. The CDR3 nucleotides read TGTGCCAGCAGTTACTCGCTAACTAGCAGATACAATGAGCAGTTCTTC. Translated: CASSYSLTSRYNEQFF.

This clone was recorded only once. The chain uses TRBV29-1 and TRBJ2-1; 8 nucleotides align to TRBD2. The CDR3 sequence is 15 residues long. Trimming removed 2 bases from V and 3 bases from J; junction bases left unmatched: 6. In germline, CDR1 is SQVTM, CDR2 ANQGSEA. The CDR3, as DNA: TGCAGCGTTGAATCGGCGGGAGGAATCTACAATGAGCAGTTCTTC. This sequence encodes CSVESAGGIYNEQFF.

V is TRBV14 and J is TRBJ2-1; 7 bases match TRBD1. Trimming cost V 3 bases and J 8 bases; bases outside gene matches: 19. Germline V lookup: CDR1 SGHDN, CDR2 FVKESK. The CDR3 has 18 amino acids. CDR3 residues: CASSQTGTVITQGDEQFF. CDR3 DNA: TGTGCCAGCAGCCAGACCGGGACGGTGATAACCCAGGGGGATGAGCAGTTCTTC. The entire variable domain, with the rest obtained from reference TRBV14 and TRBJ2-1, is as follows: EAGVTQFPSHSVIEKGQTVTLRCDPISGHDNLYWYRRVMGKEIKFLLHFVKESKQDESGMPNNRFLAERTGGTYSTLKVQPAELEDSGVYFCASSQTGTVITQGDEQFFGPGTRLTVL.

The CDR3 is CASSFFQGEVGEQYF. In nucleotides, the CDR3 is TGTGCCAGCAGTTTCTTTCAGGGTGAAGTTGGCGAGCAGTACTTC. V is TRBV28 and J is TRBJ2-7; a possible D gene is TRBD1 (5 bases). Germline-derived CDR1 and CDR2 are MDHEN and SYDVKM. Trimming shortened V by 3 bases and J by 6 bases, and 18 bases separated the two germline ends. The CDR3 sequence is 15 residues long.

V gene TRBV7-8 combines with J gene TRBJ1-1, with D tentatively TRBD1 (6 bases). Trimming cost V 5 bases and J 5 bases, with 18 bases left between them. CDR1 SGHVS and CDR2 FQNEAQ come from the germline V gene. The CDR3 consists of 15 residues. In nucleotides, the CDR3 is TGTGCCAGCAGCGCCAGGGACATATCCGGGACTGAAGCTTTCTTT. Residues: CASSARDISGTEAFF.

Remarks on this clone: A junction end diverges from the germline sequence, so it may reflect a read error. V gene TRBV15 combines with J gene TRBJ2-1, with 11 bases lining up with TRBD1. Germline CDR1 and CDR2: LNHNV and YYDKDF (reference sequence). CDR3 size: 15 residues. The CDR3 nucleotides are TGTGCCACCAGCAGCGGACAGGGGGCCGCCAATGGGCAGTTCTTC. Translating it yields CATSSGQGAANGQFF.

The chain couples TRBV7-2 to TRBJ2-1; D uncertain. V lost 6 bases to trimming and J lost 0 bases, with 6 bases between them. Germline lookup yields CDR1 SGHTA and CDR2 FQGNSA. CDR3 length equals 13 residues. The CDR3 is CASSRSSYNEQFF. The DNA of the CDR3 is TGTGCCAGCAGTAGGAGCTCCTACAATGAGCAGTTCTTC. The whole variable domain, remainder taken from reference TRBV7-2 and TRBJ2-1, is GAGVSQSPSNKVTEKGKDVELRCDPISGHTALYWYRQSLGQGLEFLIYFQGNSAPDKSGLPSDRFSAERTGGSVSTLTIQRTQQEDSAVYLCASSRSSYNEQFFGPGTRLTVL.

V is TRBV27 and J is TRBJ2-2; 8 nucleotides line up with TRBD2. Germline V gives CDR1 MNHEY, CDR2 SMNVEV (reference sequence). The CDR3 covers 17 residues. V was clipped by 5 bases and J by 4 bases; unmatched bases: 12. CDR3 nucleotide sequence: TGTGCCAGCAGTCCGAGAGAGGGCGGGAGGAGCACCGGGGAGCTGTTTTTT. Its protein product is CASSPREGGRSTGELFF.

CDR3 coding DNA: TGTGCCAGCAGCTATACACAGGGACTAGCGGGAGACGATGAGCAGTTCTTC. Translation: CASSYTQGLAGDDEQFF. This chain links TRBV13 with TRBJ2-1; 14 bases are shared with TRBD2. The CDR3 has 17 residues. Germline V CDR1 and CDR2: PRHDT, FYEKMQ (reference sequence). Unmatched junction bases numbered 10, after V lost 4 bases and J lost 8 bases.

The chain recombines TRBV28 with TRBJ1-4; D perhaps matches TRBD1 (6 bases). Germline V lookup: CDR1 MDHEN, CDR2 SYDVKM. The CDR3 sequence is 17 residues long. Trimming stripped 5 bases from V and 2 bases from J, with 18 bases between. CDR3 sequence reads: CASSPGRGRATNEKLFF. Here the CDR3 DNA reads TGTGCCAGCAGTCCCGGGCGGGGGCGGGCTACTAATGAAAAACTGTTTTTT.

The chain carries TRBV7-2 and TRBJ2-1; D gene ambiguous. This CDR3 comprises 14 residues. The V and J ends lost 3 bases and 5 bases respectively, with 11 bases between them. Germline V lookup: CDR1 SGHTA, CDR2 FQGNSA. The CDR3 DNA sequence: TGTGCCAGCAGCTTTATCACATCCAACAATGAGCAGTTCTTC. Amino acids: CASSFITSNNEQFF. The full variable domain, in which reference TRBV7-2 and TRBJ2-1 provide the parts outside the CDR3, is GAGVSQSPSNKVTEKGKDVELRCDPISGHTALYWYRQSLGQGLEFLIYFQGNSAPDKSGLPSDRFSAERTGGSVSTLTIQRTQQEDSAVYLCASSFITSNNEQFFGPGTRLTVL.

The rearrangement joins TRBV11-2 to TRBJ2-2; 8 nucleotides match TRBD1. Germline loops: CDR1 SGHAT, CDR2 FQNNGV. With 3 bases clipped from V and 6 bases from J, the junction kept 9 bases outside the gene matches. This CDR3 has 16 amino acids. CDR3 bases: TGTGCCAGCAGCTTGAGACCCCAGGGGGCGGCCGGGGAGCTGTTTTTT. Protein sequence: CASSLRPQGAAGELFF.

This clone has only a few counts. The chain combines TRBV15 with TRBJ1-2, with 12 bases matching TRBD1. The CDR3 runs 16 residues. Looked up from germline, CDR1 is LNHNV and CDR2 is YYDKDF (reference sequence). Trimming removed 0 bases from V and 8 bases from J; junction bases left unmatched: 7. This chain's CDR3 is CATSREGQGAVEGYTF. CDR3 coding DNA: TGTGCCACCAGCAGAGAGGGACAGGGGGCAGTTGAGGGCTACACCTTC.

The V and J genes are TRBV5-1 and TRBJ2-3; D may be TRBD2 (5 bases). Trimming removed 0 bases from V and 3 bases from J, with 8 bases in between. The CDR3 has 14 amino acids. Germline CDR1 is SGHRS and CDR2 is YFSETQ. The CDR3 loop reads CASSLAAGTDTQYF. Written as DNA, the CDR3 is TGCGCCAGCAGCTTGGCGGCGGGTACAGATACGCAGTATTTT. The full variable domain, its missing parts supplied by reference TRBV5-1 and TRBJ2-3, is KAGVTQTPRYLIKTRGQQVTLSCSPISGHRSVSWYQQTPGQGLQFLFEYFSETQRNKGNFPGRFSGRQFSNSRSEMNVSTLELGDSALYLCASSLAAGTDTQYFGPGTRLTVL.

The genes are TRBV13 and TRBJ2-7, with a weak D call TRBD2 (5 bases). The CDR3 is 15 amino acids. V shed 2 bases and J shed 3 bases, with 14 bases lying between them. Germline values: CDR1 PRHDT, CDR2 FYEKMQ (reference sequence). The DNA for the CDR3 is TGTGCCAGCAGCTTACTAAAGGGTCGGGGCTACGAGCAGTACTTC. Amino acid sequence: CASSLLKGRGYEQYF.